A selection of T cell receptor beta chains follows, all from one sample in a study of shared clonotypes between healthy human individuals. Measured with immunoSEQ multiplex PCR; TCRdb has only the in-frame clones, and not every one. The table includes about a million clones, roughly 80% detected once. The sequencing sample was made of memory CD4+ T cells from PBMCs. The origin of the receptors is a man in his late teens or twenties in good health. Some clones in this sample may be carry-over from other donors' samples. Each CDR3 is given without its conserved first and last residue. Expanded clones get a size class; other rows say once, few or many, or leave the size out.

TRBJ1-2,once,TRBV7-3,ASSLQRQGRYT
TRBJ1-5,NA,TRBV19,ASRDKPYSNQPQH
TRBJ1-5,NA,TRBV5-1,ASSLGRILNQPQH
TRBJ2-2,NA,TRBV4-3,ASSQMGLVNTGELF
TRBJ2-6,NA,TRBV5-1,ASSLAVGSGANVLT
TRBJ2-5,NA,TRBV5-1,ASSPGSPGETQY
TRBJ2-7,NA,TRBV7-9,ASSSQRPATYEQY
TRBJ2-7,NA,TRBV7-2,ASSLAGLPPGYEQY
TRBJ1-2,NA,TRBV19,ASNPGRSPNGYT
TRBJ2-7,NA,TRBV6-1,ASSVPRQGTSYEQY
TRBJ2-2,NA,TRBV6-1,ASSRDRTGAGELF
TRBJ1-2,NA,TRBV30,AWSVGLAGYGYT
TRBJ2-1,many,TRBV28,ASSLLANWNEQF
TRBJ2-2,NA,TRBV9,ASSVGAGRGYTGELF
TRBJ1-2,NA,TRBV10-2,ASSVQGNYGYT
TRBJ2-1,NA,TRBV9,ASSALAVSYNEQF
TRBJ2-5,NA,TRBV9,ASSVASGKETQY
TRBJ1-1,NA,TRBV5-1,ASSLEGSLNTEAF
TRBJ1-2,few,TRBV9,ASSVGGSGYT
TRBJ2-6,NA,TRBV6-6,ASSYRGTGANVLT
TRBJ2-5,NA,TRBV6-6,ASSPGQGIAETQY
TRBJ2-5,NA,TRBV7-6,ASSLNRGEETQY
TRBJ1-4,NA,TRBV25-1,ASSGLQRTNEKLF
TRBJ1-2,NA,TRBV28,ASSSGQGIYGYT
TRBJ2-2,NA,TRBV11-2,ASSSQLAVNTGELF
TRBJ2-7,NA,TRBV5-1,ASSLRASGSYEQY
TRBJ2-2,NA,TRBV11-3,ASSLGGGTGELF
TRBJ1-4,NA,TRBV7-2,ASSLGPGYNEKLF
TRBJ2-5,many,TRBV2,ASSARGTQY
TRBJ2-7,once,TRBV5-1,ASSQGDYEQY
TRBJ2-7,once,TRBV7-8,ASSSATVPYEQY
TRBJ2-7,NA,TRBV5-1,ASSLAGTGLGEQY
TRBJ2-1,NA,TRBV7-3,ASSPGLAGYNEQF
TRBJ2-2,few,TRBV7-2,ASSLPQGATGELF
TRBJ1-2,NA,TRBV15,ATSLLTGTAVYGYT
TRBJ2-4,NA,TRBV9,ASSVGDYQKNIQY
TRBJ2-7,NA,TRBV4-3,ASSQDRGGSYEQY
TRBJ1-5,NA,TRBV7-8,ASSLATGGELRYQPQH
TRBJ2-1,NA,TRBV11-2,ASSLVFVAPGSYNEQF
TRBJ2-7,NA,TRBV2,ASSRQIYEQY
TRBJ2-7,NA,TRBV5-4,ASSLGGLADNEQY
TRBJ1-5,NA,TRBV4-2,ASSQEAQGTGNQPQH
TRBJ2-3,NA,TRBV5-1,ASSPGTSGRGDTQY
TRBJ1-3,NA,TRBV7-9,ASSETPSGNTIY
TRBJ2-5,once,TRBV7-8,ASTTRQRETETQY
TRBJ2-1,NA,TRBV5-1,ASSLEWDLAANEQF
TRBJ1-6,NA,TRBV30,AWSVLAGYNSPLH
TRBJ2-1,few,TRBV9,ASSSRTRGDEQF
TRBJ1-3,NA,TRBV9,ASSGGTAGNTIY
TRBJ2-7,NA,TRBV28,ASRSGVYEQY
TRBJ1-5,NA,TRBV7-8,ASSPFGGGNQPQH
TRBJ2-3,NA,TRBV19,ASSIIRKATTDTQY
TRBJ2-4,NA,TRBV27,ASRQGTLAKNIQY
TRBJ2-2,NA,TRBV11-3,ASSLVAGSSNTGELF
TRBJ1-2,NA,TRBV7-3,ASSFRDGYGYT